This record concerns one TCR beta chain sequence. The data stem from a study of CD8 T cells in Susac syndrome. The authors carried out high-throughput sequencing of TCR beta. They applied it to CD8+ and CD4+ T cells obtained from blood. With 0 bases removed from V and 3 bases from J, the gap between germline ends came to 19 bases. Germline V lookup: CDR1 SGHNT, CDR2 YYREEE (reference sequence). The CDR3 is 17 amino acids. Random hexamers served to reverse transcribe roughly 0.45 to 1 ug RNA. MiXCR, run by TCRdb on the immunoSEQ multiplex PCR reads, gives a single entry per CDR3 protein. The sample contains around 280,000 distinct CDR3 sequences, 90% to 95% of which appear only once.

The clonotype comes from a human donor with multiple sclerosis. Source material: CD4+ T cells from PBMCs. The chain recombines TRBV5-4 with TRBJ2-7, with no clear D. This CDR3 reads CASSLAGSGRRSYEQYF. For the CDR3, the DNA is TGTGCCAGCAGCTTGGCCGGGTCAGGACGACGCAGCTACGAGCAGTACTTC. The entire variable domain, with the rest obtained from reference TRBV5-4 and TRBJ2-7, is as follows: ETGVTQSPTHLIKTRGQQVTLRCSSQSGHNTVSWYQQALGQGPQFIFQYYREEENGRGNFPPRFSGLQFPNYSSELNVNALELDDSALYLCASSLAGSGRRSYEQYFGPGTRLTVT.